These 24 T cell receptor beta chains originate from one sample sequenced in a study of T cells in Graves' hyperthyroidism and ophthalmopathy. Amplification yielded TCR beta CDR3 regions, with RNA transcripts as the source. The HTBI set primed first-round TCR CDR3 RT-PCR. MiXCR was run by TCRdb on the multiplex PCR reads, yielding one entry per CDR3 protein. The data contain 450,000 to 650,000 distinct CDR3 sequences, 13% to 15% of them seen just once; the ten biggest clones take up over 6%. Sequencing input: blood. Source of these receptors: a young woman with Graves' ophthalmopathy.

The sample holds many counts of this clonotype. V usage is TRBV7-2 and J usage is TRBJ2-1, with D possibly matching TRBD2 (6 bases). The germline V gene has CDR1 SGHTA and CDR2 FQGNSA. The ends were cut back, 5 bases at V and 3 bases at J, with 11 bases in the middle. This CDR3 region has 14 residues. The CDR3: CASSTSYYYNEQFF. The CDR3 nucleotides are TGTGCCAGCAGCACTAGCTATTACTACAATGAGCAGTTCTTC.

This clonotype occurred many times. CDR3 loop: CASSPLQYGYTF. The DNA of the CDR3 is TGCGCCAGCAGTCCCCTCCAATATGGCTACACCTTC. The chain uses TRBV5-1 and TRBJ1-2; D gene unclear. Germline values: CDR1 SGHRS, CDR2 YFSETQ. This CDR3 spans 12 amino acids. The germline V and J ends were trimmed by 5 bases and 5 bases, with 10 bases remaining between them.

This clonotype was counted many times. V gene TRBV12-3 or TRBV12-4 combines with J gene TRBJ1-2; 7 nucleotides match TRBD1. V was clipped by 5 bases and J by 3 bases; unmatched bases: 12. This CDR3 spans 16 amino acids. This CDR3 is CASSHPTGFGDYGYTF. In nucleotides, the CDR3 is TGTGCCAGCAGTCACCCGACAGGGTTTGGGGACTATGGCTACACCTTC.

V usage is TRBV2 and J usage is TRBJ2-7; 7 bases map to TRBD2. Germline-derived CDR1 and CDR2 are SNHLY and FYNNEI. CDR3 length: 12 amino acids. The V segment lost 8 bases and the J segment 6 bases; nucleotides outside the gene matches: 7. CDR3 region: CASGGRVFEQYF. The CDR3 coding sequence is TGTGCCAGCGGGGGGAGGGTGTTCGAGCAGTACTTC.

This clonotype was observed many times. CDR3 nucleotide sequence: TGTGCCAGCAGTACAGCGGGTCTGCGGTCCTACGAGCAGTACTTC. Protein sequence: CASSTAGLRSYEQYF. This sequence joins TRBV6-1 and TRBJ2-7, with TRBD2 as a possible D gene (6 bases). V was cut by 5 bases and J by 1 base, with 15 bases left in between. CDR3 length: 15 residues. Germline loops: CDR1 MNHNS, CDR2 SASEGT.

The chain combines TRBV28 with TRBJ1-1; 9 bases align to TRBD1. Germline loops: CDR1 MDHEN, CDR2 SYDVKM. The CDR3 is 17 amino acids. V was pared by 3 bases and J by 3 bases, with 11 bases of the junction left unmatched. CDR3 DNA: TGTGCCAGCAGTTTTAGCAAGTCTAGGACAGGGGACACTGAAGCTTTCTTT. This encodes CASSFSKSRTGDTEAFF. The whole variable domain, filled in from reference TRBV28 and TRBJ1-1, reads DVKVTQSSRYLVKRTGEKVFLECVQDMDHENMFWYRQDPGLGLRLIYFSYDVKMKEKGDIPEGYSVSREKKERFSLILESASTNQTSMYLCASSFSKSRTGDTEAFFGQGTRLTVV.

The sample holds many counts of this clonotype. The chain recombines TRBV19 with TRBJ1-5, with 9 bases that match TRBD1. The junction had 6 bases not matched to a gene; V was cut back by 4 bases and J by 5 bases. Germline CDR1 LNHDA, CDR2 SQIVND (reference sequence). The CDR3 covers 15 residues. DNA for the CDR3: TGTGCCAGTAGTAAGGGACAGGGATCGTATCAGCCCCAGCATTTT. Translating gives CASSKGQGSYQPQHF. The whole variable domain, filled in from reference TRBV19 and TRBJ1-5, reads DGGITQSPKYLFRKEGQNVTLSCEQNLNHDAMYWYRQDPGQGLRLIYYSQIVNDFQKGDIAEGYSVSREKKESFPLTVTSAQKNPTAFYLCASSKGQGSYQPQHFGDGTRLSIL.

The chain carries TRBV28 and TRBJ2-7; a possible D gene is TRBD1 (5 bases). Germline CDR1 MDHEN, CDR2 SYDVKM. Trimming removed 2 bases from V and 5 bases from J, with 16 bases in between. The CDR3 consists of 15 residues. The CDR3 sequence is CASSLGAALIHEQYF. CDR3 DNA: TGTGCCAGCAGTTTAGGGGCGGCCCTGATCCACGAGCAGTACTTC.

This clonotype has ten or more counts. V usage is TRBV7-8 and J usage is TRBJ1-5, with TRBD1 as a possible D gene (6 bases). This CDR3 has 18 amino acids. The V and J ends lost 1 base and 0 bases respectively, with 16 bases between them. CDR1 is SGHVS, CDR2 FQNEAQ, per germline. This CDR3 is CASSLGQVRINSNQPQHF. The CDR3 DNA follows: TGTGCCAGCAGCTTAGGACAGGTCCGAATCAATAGCAATCAGCCCCAGCATTTT.

This chain joins TRBV24-1 and TRBJ2-3; D possibly corresponds to TRBD2 (6 bases). Germline V CDR1 and CDR2: KGHDR, SFDVKD. V was trimmed by 3 bases and J by 6 bases, leaving 15 bases between them. There are 15 residues in the CDR3. The CDR3 is CATSDMGLRGDTQYF. CDR3 coding DNA: TGTGCCACCAGTGATATGGGACTGAGGGGCGATACGCAGTATTTT.

There are many counts of this clonotype. V is TRBV5-1 and J is TRBJ1-4, with D possibly matching TRBD1 (6 bases). The germline V gene has CDR1 SGHRS and CDR2 YFSETQ. CDR3 length: 16 residues. Trimming took 1 base from V and 3 from J, leaving 13 bases between them. CDR3 DNA: TGCGCCAGCAGCTTGACAGGGTTGGTCCCTAATGAAAAACTGTTTTTT. It yields the protein CASSLTGLVPNEKLFF.

A remark on this clonotype: It may be a read error: a sequence one base away is much more abundant. J is TRBJ2-5 and V is TRBV12-3 or TRBV12-4; D assignment may be TRBD1 or TRBD2 (6 bases each). The CDR3 is 14 residues long. DNA for the CDR3: TGTGCTACTTCCCGGGGGTCAGGGGAAGAGACCCAGTGCTTC. Amino acid sequence: CATSRGSGEETQCF.

There are many counts of this clonotype. The CDR3 is CASSYLSTEAFF. CDR3 nucleotides: TGTGCCAGCAGTTACTTAAGTACTGAAGCTTTCTTT. The genes are TRBV6-2 or TRBV6-3 and TRBJ1-1; D unresolved. Trimming took 1 base from V and 5 from J, leaving 5 bases between them. The germline gives CDR1 MNHEY, CDR2 SVGEGT. The CDR3 loop spans 12 amino acids.

The chain couples TRBV6-1 to TRBJ2-7, with 11 bases that match TRBD1. Germline CDR1 is MNHNS and CDR2 is SASEGT. Trimming at V came to 6 bases and at J to 7 bases, leaving 5 bases not matched to a gene. CDR3 size: 13 residues. The CDR3 sequence is CASRGQGGREQYF. DNA for the CDR3: TGTGCCAGCAGGGGACAGGGGGGGCGAGAGCAGTACTTC.

The sample holds many counts of this clonotype. The V call is TRBV11-2, the J call TRBJ2-7, with 7 bases matching TRBD2. The V segment lost 4 bases and the J segment 10 bases; nucleotides outside the gene matches: 7. The CDR3 runs 12 residues. CDR1 is SGHAT, CDR2 FQNNGV, per germline. The CDR3 sequence is CASSSSAGEQYF. The DNA for the CDR3 is TGTGCCAGCAGCTCCTCTGCGGGGGAACAGTACTTC.

This clonotype has ten or more counts. The chain couples TRBV28 to TRBJ2-2; possible D gene TRBD2, 5 bases. There are 14 residues in the CDR3. V was cut by 3 bases and J by 9 bases, with 14 bases left in between. Per the germline V gene, CDR1 is MDHEN and CDR2 is SYDVKM. CDR3 region: CASSLRVRSRELFF. The CDR3 nucleotides are TGTGCCAGCAGTTTGAGGGTGAGGTCCAGGGAGCTGTTTTTT.

In its sample, this clonotype was seen a few times. The V call is TRBV29-1, the J call TRBJ2-3; D remains ambiguous. Germline CDR1 and CDR2: SQVTM and ANQGSEA. CDR3 length: 11 residues. V gave up 2 bases and J gave up 6 bases, with 6 bases separating them. CDR3 nucleotides: TGCAGCGTTGAATCATGGGATACGCAGTATTTT. It codes for CSVESWDTQYF.

V is TRBV5-4 and J is TRBJ2-5; 7 bases agree with TRBD2. This CDR3 is built from 14 residues. V lost 4 bases to trimming and J lost 4 bases; unmatched junction nucleotides: 7. Germline lookup yields CDR1 SGHNT and CDR2 YYREEE (reference sequence). In DNA, the CDR3 is TGTGCCAGCAGCGCCGAAGGCGGGGGAGAGACCCAGTACTTC. As protein: CASSAEGGGETQYF.

The rearrangement joins TRBV30 to TRBJ1-4; no clear D gene. Trimming removed 2 bases from V and 8 bases from J, with 12 bases in between. The CDR3 is made up of 13 amino acids. Germline V lookup: CDR1 GTSNPN, CDR2 SVGIG (reference sequence). CDR3 protein: CAWSTRVREKLFF. CDR3 in DNA: TGTGCCTGGAGTACCCGGGTAAGAGAAAAACTGTTTTTT.

This clonotype was detected a few times. The rearrangement links TRBV27 to TRBJ2-7; a weak D match, TRBD2 (6 bases). This CDR3 is built from 12 residues. V was clipped by 9 bases and J by 3 bases, with 12 bases between them. Germline V gene data show CDR1 as MNHEY and CDR2 as SMNVEV (reference sequence). CDR3 amino acids: CASGTRFYEQYF. CDR3 nucleotides: TGTGCCAGTGGGACTCGATTCTACGAGCAGTACTTC.

This clonotype showed up many times. This chain uses TRBV6-1 with TRBJ2-7, with 10 bases lining up with TRBD2. Looked up from germline, CDR1 is MNHNS and CDR2 is SASEGT. V dropped 5 bases and J dropped 4; count of bases not matched to a gene: 11. The CDR3 is 16 residues long. CDR3: CASSTLTSGKRYEQYF. CDR3 DNA: TGTGCCAGCAGTACCCTTACTAGCGGGAAACGGTACGAGCAGTACTTC.

There are many counts of this clonotype. The chain has TRBV11-2 and TRBJ1-6; D might be TRBD1 (5 bases). Germline V gives CDR1 SGHAT, CDR2 FQNNGV. V was shortened by 6 bases and J by 3 bases, with 12 bases between the two germline ends. The CDR3 runs 15 residues. DNA for the CDR3: TGTGCCAGCAGTCCCGACAGATTCTATAATTCACCCCTCCACTTT. It is translated as CASSPDRFYNSPLHF.

The rearrangement links TRBV7-9 to TRBJ2-2; 8 bases align to TRBD2. The CDR3 is made up of 19 amino acids. Germline assignment: CDR1 SEHNR and CDR2 FQNEAQ (reference sequence). The V segment lost 2 bases and the J segment 3 bases; nucleotides outside the gene matches: 14. CDR3: CASSLRWKVAGPYTGELFF. CDR3 coding DNA: TGTGCCAGCAGCTTACGTTGGAAAGTAGCGGGGCCATACACCGGGGAGCTGTTTTTT.

This rearrangement joins TRBV4-1 to TRBJ1-6, with TRBD1 identical over 7 bases. Unmatched junction bases numbered 9, after V lost 3 bases and J lost 7 bases. CDR1 and CDR2 from the germline V gene are MGHRA and YSYEKL. The CDR3 runs 16 residues. The CDR3 DNA follows: TGCGCCAGCAGCCAGACGACAGGGTATTACAATTCACCCCTCCACTTT. Protein: CASSQTTGYYNSPLHF.